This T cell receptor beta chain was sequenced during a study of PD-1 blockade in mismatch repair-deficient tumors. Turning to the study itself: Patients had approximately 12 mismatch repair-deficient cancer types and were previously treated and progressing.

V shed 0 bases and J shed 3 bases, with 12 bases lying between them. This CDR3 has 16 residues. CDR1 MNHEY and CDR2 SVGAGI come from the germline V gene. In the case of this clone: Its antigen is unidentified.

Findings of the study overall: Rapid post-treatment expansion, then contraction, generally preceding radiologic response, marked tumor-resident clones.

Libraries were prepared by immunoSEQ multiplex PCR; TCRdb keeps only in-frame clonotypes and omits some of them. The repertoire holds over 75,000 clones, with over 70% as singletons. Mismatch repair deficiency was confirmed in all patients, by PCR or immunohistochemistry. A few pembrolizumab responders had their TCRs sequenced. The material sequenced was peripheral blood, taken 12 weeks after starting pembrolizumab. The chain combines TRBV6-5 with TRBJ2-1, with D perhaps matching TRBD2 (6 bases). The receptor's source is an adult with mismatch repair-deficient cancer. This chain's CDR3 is CASSYSGLVDYNEQFF. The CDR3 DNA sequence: TGTGCCAGCAGTTACTCGGGACTGGTCGACTACAATGAGCAGTTCTTC.